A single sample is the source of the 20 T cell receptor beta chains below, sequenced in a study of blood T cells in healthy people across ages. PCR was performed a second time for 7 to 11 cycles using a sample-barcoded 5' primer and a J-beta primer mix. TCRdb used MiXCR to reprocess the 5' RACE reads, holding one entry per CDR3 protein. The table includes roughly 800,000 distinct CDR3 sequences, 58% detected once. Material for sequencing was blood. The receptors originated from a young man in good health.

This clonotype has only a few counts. The CDR3 DNA reads as TGTGCCAGCAGCTTAGCGCCAGGGGAGGGGACCCAGTACTTC. Translating gives CASSLAPGEGTQYF. This chain connects TRBV7-2 to TRBJ2-7; D is perhaps TRBD2 (7 bases). The DNA end is more similar to TRBJ2-5, so the J call may be wrong. The V gene's germline CDR1 is SGHTA and CDR2 FQGNSA. The CDR3 sequence is 14 residues long.

CDR3 DNA sequence: TGTGCCAGCACCTCACGCCGTCCGGGGACCCAGTACTTC. It specifies CASTSRRPGTQYF. The chain links TRBV28 to TRBJ2-5; D uncertain. The V gene lost 7 bases and the J gene lost 7 bases, with 16 bases spanning the gap. This CDR3 region has 13 residues. Germline CDR1 and CDR2: MDHEN and SYDVKM.

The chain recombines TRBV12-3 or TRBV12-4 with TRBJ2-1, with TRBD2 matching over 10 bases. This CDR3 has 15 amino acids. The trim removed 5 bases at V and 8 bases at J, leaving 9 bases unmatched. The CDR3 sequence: CASSPLAGAGDEQFF. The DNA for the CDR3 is TGTGCCAGCAGTCCTCTAGCGGGAGCAGGCGATGAGCAGTTCTTC.

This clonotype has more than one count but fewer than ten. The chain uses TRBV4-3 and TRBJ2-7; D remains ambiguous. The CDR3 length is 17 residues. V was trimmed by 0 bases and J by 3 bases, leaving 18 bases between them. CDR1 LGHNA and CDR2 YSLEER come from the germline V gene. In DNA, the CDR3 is TGCGCCAGCAGCCAAGAAACGGGTACGGGCGTGATCTACGAGCAGTACTTC. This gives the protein CASSQETGTGVIYEQYF.

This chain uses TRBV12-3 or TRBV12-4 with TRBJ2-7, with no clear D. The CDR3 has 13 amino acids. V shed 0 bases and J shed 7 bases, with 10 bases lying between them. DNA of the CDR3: TGTGCCAGCAGTTTAGCCCTGGTTTGGGAGCAGTACTTC. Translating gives CASSLALVWEQYF.

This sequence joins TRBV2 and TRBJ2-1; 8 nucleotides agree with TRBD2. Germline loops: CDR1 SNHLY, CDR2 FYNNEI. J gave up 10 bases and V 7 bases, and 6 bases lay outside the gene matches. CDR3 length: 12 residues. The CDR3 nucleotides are TGTGCCAGCAACGGGGGGGTACTCGAGCAGTTCTTC. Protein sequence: CASNGGVLEQFF.

The CDR3 DNA sequence: TGCAGCGCCCCTAAAACGGGACAGGGGTATGGCTACACCTTC. It encodes CSAPKTGQGYGYTF. The chain links TRBV29-1 to TRBJ1-2; 10 nucleotides align to TRBD1. This CDR3 is 14 amino acids long. The germline V gene has CDR1 SQVTM and CDR2 ANQGSEA. The V segment lost 7 bases and the J segment 5 bases; nucleotides outside the gene matches: 10.

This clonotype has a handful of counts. CDR3 DNA: TGTGCCAGCGGCGAAGGGAGTCTATCCTACGAGCAGTACTTC. Amino acids: CASGEGSLSYEQYF. V is TRBV28 and J is TRBJ2-7; D is perhaps TRBD2 (5 bases). CDR1 and CDR2 from the germline V gene are MDHEN and SYDVKM. CDR3 length equals 14 residues. The V and J ends lost 8 bases and 1 base respectively, with 15 bases between them.

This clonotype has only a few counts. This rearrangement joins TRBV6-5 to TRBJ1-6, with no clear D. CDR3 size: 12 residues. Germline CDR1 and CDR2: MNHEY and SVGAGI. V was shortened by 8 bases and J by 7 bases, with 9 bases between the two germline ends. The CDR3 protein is CASRLGNSPLHF. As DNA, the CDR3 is TGTGCCAGCCGTTTAGGGAATTCACCCCTCCACTTT.

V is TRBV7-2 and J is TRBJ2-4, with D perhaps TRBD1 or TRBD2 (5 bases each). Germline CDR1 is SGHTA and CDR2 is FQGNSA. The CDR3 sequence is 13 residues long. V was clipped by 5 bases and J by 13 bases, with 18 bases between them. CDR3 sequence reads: CASSRRGESEQYF. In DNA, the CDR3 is TGTGCCAGCAGCCGAAGAGGGGAGTCTGAGCAGTACTTC.

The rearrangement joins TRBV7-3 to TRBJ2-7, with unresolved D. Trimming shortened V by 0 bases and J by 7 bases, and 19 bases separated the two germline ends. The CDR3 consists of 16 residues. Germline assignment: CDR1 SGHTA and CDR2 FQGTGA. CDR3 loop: CASSLTATSYGVEQYF. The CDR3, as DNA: TGTGCCAGCAGCTTAACAGCGACGTCGTATGGGGTTGAGCAGTACTTC.

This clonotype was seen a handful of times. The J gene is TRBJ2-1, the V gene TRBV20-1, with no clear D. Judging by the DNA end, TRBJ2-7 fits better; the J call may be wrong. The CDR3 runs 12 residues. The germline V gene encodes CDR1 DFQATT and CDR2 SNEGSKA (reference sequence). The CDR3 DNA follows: TGCAGTGCTAGTCAAGGTTACAATGAGCAGTACTTC. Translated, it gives CSASQGYNEQYF.

The chain's CDR3 is CASALAGNQPQHF. In DNA, the CDR3 is TGCGCCAGCGCCCTCGCCGGCAATCAGCCCCAGCATTTT. The chain employs TRBV4-1 and TRBJ1-5; D remains unclear. This CDR3 is built from 13 residues. With 8 bases removed from V and 2 bases from J, the gap between germline ends came to 10 bases. The germline V gene has CDR1 MGHRA and CDR2 YSYEKL.

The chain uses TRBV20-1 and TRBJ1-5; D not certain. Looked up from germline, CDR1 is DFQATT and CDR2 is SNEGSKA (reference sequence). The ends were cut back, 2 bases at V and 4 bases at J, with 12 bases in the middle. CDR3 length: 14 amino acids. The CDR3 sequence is CSARRVGLNQPQHF. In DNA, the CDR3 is TGCAGTGCTAGAAGGGTGGGCCTAAATCAGCCCCAGCATTTT.

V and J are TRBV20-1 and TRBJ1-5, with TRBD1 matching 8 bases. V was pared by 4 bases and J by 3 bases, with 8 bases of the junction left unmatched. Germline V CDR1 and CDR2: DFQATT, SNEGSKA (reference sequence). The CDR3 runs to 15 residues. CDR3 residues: CSATPGGRDNQPQHF. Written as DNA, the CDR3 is TGCAGTGCTACCCCAGGGGGCAGAGACAATCAGCCCCAGCATTTT.

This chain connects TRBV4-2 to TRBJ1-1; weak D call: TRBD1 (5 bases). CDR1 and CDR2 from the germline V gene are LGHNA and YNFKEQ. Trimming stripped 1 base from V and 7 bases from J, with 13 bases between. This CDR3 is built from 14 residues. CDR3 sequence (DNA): TGTGCCAGCAGCCAAGCTTTGGGGCCCGGTGAAGCTTTCTTT. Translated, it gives CASSQALGPGEAFF.

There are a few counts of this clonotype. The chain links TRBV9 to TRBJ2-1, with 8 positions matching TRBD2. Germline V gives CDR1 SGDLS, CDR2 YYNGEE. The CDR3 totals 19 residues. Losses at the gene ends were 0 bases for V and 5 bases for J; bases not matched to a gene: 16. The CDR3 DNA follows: TGTGCCAGCAGCGTAGGAAGTCAGGCTCGGCCAGCGGGAGACAATGAGCAGTTCTTC. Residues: CASSVGSQARPAGDNEQFF.

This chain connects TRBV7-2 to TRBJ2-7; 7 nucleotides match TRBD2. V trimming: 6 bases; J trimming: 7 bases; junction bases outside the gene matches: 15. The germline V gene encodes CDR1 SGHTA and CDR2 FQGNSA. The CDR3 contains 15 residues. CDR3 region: CASRKAGWGGNEQYF. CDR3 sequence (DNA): TGTGCCAGCAGAAAAGCGGGCTGGGGGGGAAATGAGCAGTACTTC.

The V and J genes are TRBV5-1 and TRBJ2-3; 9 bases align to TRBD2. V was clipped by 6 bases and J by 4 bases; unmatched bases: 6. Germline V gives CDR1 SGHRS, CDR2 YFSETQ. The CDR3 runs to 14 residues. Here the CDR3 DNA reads TGCGCCAGCACATCTAGCGGGATGGCAGATACGCAGTATTTT. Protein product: CASTSSGMADTQYF.

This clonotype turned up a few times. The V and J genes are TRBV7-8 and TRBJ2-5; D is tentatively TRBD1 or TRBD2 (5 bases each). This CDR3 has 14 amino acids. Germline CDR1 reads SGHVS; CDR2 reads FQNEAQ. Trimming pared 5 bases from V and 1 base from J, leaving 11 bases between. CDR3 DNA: TGTGCCAGCAGCCCCCGGGACCTCCAAGAGACCCAGTACTTC. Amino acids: CASSPRDLQETQYF.